Following are 18 T cell receptor beta chains from one sample sequenced in a study of blood T cell repertoires in COVID-19. Measured with immunoSEQ multiplex PCR; TCRdb has only the in-frame clones, and not every one. The repertoire has roughly 330,000 clones, over 75% of them found once; the top ten carry 5%. Material for sequencing was PBMCs or T cells enriched from blood (not recorded which). Receptors were obtained from a man younger than 40 who had recovered from COVID-19.

The rearrangement uses TRBV29-1 and TRBJ2-1; 9 bases fit TRBD2. CDR3 length: 17 amino acids. Per the germline V gene, CDR1 is SQVTM and CDR2 is ANQGSEA. V gave up 3 bases and J gave up 0 bases; unmatched junction bases: 9. The CDR3 loop is CSVDALAGQSSYNEQFF. The CDR3 DNA is TGCAGCGTTGATGCCCTAGCGGGGCAAAGCTCCTACAATGAGCAGTTCTTC.

The V call is TRBV6-1, the J call TRBJ2-7; 12 nucleotides line up with TRBD2. The CDR3 has 17 residues. Germline V gives CDR1 MNHNS, CDR2 SASEGT. The ends lost 2 bases at V and 3 bases at J; junction bases unmatched: 8. Written as DNA, the CDR3 is TGTGCCAGCAGTGAATTGGAGCTAGCGGGGGGGCTCTACGAGCAGTACTTC. It specifies CASSELELAGGLYEQYF.

The chain links TRBV10-2 to TRBJ1-6; no firm D call. V gave up 6 bases and J gave up 5 bases, with 14 bases separating them. Germline CDR1 and CDR2: WSHSY and SAAADI. The CDR3 spans 15 residues. CDR3 coding DNA: TGCGCCAGCAGGGGCTCCGCTCCACATAATTCACCCCTCCACTTT. It codes for CASRGSAPHNSPLHF.

The rearrangement links TRBV15 to TRBJ2-3, with D possibly being TRBD1 (7 bases). The CDR3 loop spans 16 amino acids. Germline-derived CDR1 and CDR2 are LNHNV and YYDKDF (reference sequence). Between the trimmed V and J ends, which lost 0 bases and 1 base, there was a span of 11 bases. In nucleotides, the CDR3 is TGTGCCACCAGCAGAGATCGGGGGACAGGCACAGATACGCAGTATTTT. It codes for CATSRDRGTGTDTQYF.

This clone has a single count. This chain connects TRBV11-1 to TRBJ2-1; possibly TRBD2 for D (5 bases). V was clipped by 1 base and J by 4 bases, with 14 bases between them. The CDR3 is 16 amino acids. Germline V gene data show CDR1 as SGHAT and CDR2 as FQDESV (reference sequence). CDR3 in amino acids: CASSLVRERLYNEQFF. The CDR3 DNA sequence: TGTGCCAGCAGCTTAGTAAGGGAGCGACTATACAATGAGCAGTTCTTC.

This chain uses TRBV18 with TRBJ2-3; TRBD1 matches 7 bases. The CDR3 runs to 16 residues. V trimming: 2 bases; J trimming: 8 bases; junction bases outside the gene matches: 13. Germline V gene lookup returns CDR1 KGHSH and CDR2 LQKENI. The CDR3 region has the DNA TGTGCCAGCTCACCAGTGAGGGCACAGGGGTCAGGTACGCAGTATTTT. Translating gives CASSPVRAQGSGTQYF.

The chain carries TRBV6-5 and TRBJ2-3; 9 bases fit TRBD2. Unmatched junction bases numbered 7, after V lost 6 bases and J lost 6 bases. There are 14 residues in the CDR3. Germline V gene data show CDR1 as MNHEY and CDR2 as SVGAGI. CDR3 DNA sequence: TGTGCCAGCAGGCAAGGACTAGCGCCCGATACGCAGTATTTT. Residues: CASRQGLAPDTQYF.

In this sample, this clone turned up once. The chain carries TRBV27 and TRBJ2-7, with TRBD1 matching over 9 bases. V trimming: 5 bases; J trimming: 5 bases; junction bases outside the gene matches: 10. CDR3 length: 15 amino acids. Germline V gene lookup returns CDR1 MNHEY and CDR2 SMNVEV (reference sequence). CDR3 loop: CASSALGTGLNEQYF. CDR3 DNA: TGTGCCAGCAGTGCCCTCGGGACAGGGCTCAACGAGCAGTACTTC.

A remark on this clone: Other DNA sequences in the same sample also yield this CDR3. This chain links TRBV5-1 with TRBJ2-1, with 15 nucleotides matching TRBD2. Germline loops: CDR1 SGHRS, CDR2 YFSETQ. This CDR3 is 16 amino acids long. V was clipped by 4 bases and J by 4 bases; unmatched bases: 3. Here the CDR3 DNA reads TGCGCCAGCAGCCTGGGACTAGCGGGGGGTTACAATGAGCAGTTCTTC. Translating it yields CASSLGLAGGYNEQFF.

The genes are TRBV5-1 and TRBJ2-1, with 8 bases identical to TRBD2. After removal of 4 bases from V and 8 bases from J, the junction contained 14 bases not matched to a gene. Germline CDR1 and CDR2: SGHRS and YFSETQ. This CDR3 has 16 amino acids. The CDR3 sequence: CASSPPRAGGADEQFF. The CDR3 nucleotides are TGCGCCAGCAGCCCCCCAAGGGCGGGGGGAGCCGATGAGCAGTTCTTC.

The chain uses TRBV6-5 and TRBJ2-7; 10 bases align to TRBD1. V shed 6 bases, J shed 7 bases, and the junction held 6 bases outside the gene matches. Germline loops: CDR1 MNHEY, CDR2 SVGAGI. This CDR3 region has 13 residues. CDR3: CASSPGQGEEQYF. In DNA, the CDR3 is TGTGCCAGCAGCCCCGGACAGGGGGAAGAGCAGTACTTC.

The rearrangement joins TRBV7-9 to TRBJ2-7, with TRBD2 matching over 11 bases. The CDR3 is 15 residues long. The germline V gene has CDR1 SEHNR and CDR2 FQNEAQ (reference sequence). The junction had 6 bases not matched to a gene; V was cut back by 5 bases and J by 3 bases. Here the CDR3 reads CASSPLTSGVYEQYF. CDR3 sequence (DNA): TGTGCCAGCAGCCCCCTGACTAGCGGGGTCTACGAGCAGTACTTC. Together with reference TRBV7-9 and TRBJ2-7, the CDR3 gives the full variable domain: DTGVSQNPRHKITKRGQNVTFRCDPISEHNRLYWYRQTLGQGPEFLTYFQNEAQLEKSRLLSDRFSAERPKGSFSTLEIQRTEQGDSAMYLCASSPLTSGVYEQYFGPGTRLTVT.

J is TRBJ2-7 and V is TRBV4-2; TRBD2 aligns across 9 bases. CDR3 length: 16 amino acids. V trimming: 3 bases; J trimming: 13 bases; junction bases outside the gene matches: 19. The germline gives CDR1 LGHNA, CDR2 YNFKEQ. CDR3 DNA sequence: TGTGCCAGCAGCCAGGGTACTAGCGGGCCTTCGGGGTCCGTTTACTTC. Protein: CASSQGTSGPSGSVYF.

This rearrangement joins TRBV3-1 (or the pseudogene TRBV3-2) to TRBJ1-1, with D maybe TRBD1 (5 bases). Trimming cost V 3 bases and J 3 bases, with 8 bases left between them. CDR1 and CDR2 from the germline V gene are LGHDT and YNNKEL (reference sequence). CDR3 size: 13 residues. As DNA, the CDR3 is TGTGCCAGCAGCCATCTGACAGACACTGAAGCTTTCTTT. Translation gives CASSHLTDTEAFF.

This chain links TRBV5-1 with TRBJ1-1, with D possibly being TRBD1 (6 bases). CDR3 size: 16 residues. Trimming removed 3 bases from V and 0 bases from J, with 15 bases in between. Germline V gene lookup returns CDR1 SGHRS and CDR2 YFSETQ. CDR3 nucleotide sequence: TGCGCCAGCAGCTCGGGGAAGGGGACATTGAACACTGAAGCTTTCTTT. Its protein product is CASSSGKGTLNTEAFF.

This clone came up a few times. The DNA for the CDR3 is TGTGCCAGCAGAAGCCGGACAGACCGTACCTACGAGCAGTACTTC. Amino acid sequence: CASRSRTDRTYEQYF. J is TRBJ2-7 and V is TRBV7-9; weak D call: TRBD1 (6 bases). CDR3 length: 15 amino acids. Germline lookup yields CDR1 SEHNR and CDR2 FQNEAQ (reference sequence). Trimming left V 6 bases short and J 2 bases short, with 17 bases between.

The rearrangement joins TRBV11-1 to TRBJ2-7; no clear D gene. This CDR3 contains 13 residues. Trimming removed 7 bases at V and 5 bases at J, with 15 bases between. Germline CDR1 and CDR2: SGHAT and FQDESV (reference sequence). CDR3 region: CASTLTYGDEQYF. Here the CDR3 DNA reads TGTGCCAGCACGCTGACATACGGCGACGAGCAGTACTTC.

This CDR3 is CASRSQETQYF. CDR3 nucleotide sequence: TGTGCCAGCAGATCACAAGAGACCCAGTACTTC. The chain links TRBV2 to TRBJ2-5; D is undetermined. Germline lookup yields CDR1 SNHLY and CDR2 FYNNEI. With 6 bases removed from V and 2 bases from J, the gap between germline ends came to 4 bases. This CDR3 region has 11 residues. The full variable domain, its missing parts supplied by reference TRBV2 and TRBJ2-5, is EPEVTQTPSHQVTQMGQEVILRCVPISNHLYFYWYRQILGQKVEFLVSFYNNEISEKSEIFDDQFSVERPDGSNFTLKIRSTKLEDSAMYFCASRSQETQYFGPGTRLLVL.